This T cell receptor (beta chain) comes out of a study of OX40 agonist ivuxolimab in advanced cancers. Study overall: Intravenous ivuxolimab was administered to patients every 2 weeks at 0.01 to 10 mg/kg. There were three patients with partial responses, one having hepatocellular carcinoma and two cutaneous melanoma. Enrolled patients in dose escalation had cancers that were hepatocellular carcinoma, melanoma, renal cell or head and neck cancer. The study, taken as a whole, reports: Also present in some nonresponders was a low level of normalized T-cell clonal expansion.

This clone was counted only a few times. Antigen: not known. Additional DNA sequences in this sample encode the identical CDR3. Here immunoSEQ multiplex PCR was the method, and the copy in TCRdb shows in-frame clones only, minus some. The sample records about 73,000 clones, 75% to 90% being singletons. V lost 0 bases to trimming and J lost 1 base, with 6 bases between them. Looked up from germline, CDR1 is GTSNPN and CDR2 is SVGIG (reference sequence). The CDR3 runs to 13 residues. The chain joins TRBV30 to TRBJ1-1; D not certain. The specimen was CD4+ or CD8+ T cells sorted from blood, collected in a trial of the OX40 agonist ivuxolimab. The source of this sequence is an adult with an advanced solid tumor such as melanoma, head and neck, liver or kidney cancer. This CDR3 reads CAWSVGGNTEAFF. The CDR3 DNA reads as TGTGCCTGGAGTGTGGGAGGGAACACTGAAGCTTTCTTT.